This T cell receptor (beta chain) was documented in a study of blood T cell repertoires in COVID-19. A remark on this clone: This CDR3 is also generated by other DNA sequences in the sample.

V was trimmed by 3 bases and J by 1 base, leaving 6 bases between them. Germline V lookup: CDR1 SQVTM, CDR2 ANQGSEA. This CDR3 has 12 residues. The assay was immunoSEQ multiplex PCR, and TCRdb's table has in-frame clones only and misses some. In the table there are 300,000 to 400,000 clones, roughly 90% of which are singletons. The sequenced material came from PBMCs or T cells enriched from blood (not recorded which). J is TRBJ1-1 and V is TRBV29-1, with D possibly matching TRBD1 (5 bases). This clonotype originated in a man between 60 and 75 years old who had recovered from COVID-19. This chain's CDR3 is CSVDRANTEAFF. For the CDR3, the DNA is TGCAGCGTTGACAGGGCGAACACTGAAGCTTTCTTT.